These 15 T cell receptor beta chains came from one sample sequenced in a study of blood T cell repertoires in COVID-19. Sequenced by immunoSEQ multiplex PCR; TCRdb stores in-frame clones only, minus some. The sample contains roughly 360,000 clones, around 87% of which appear only once. The source material was PBMCs or T cells enriched from blood (not recorded which). The origin of the receptors is a young man who had recovered from COVID-19.

The chain carries TRBV11-3 and TRBJ2-1; TRBD1 aligns across 9 bases. J gave up 5 bases and V 5 bases, and 13 bases lay outside the gene matches. This CDR3 has 17 residues. Germline CDR1 is SGHNT and CDR2 is YENEEA. The DNA of the CDR3 is TGTGCCAGCAGCAAATCAGCCGGGACAGGGAGGGACAATGAGCAGTTCTTC. It encodes CASSKSAGTGRDNEQFF. The complete variable domain, with remaining parts taken from reference TRBV11-3 and TRBJ2-1, reads EAGVVQSPRYKIIEKKQPVAFWCNPISGHNTLYWYLQNLGQGPELLIRYENEEAVDDSQLPKDRFSAERLKGVDSTLKIQPAELGDSAVYLCASSKSAGTGRDNEQFFGPGTRLTVL.

The V and J genes are TRBV7-9 and TRBJ1-1; no clear D. Germline assignment: CDR1 SEHNR and CDR2 FQNEAQ (reference sequence). The V end lost 2 bases, the J end lost 11 bases, and 9 bases lay between the germline ends. This CDR3 has 11 amino acids. In DNA, the CDR3 is TGTGCCAGCAGCTTATTAATTGAGGCTTTCTTT. Its translation: CASSLLIEAFF.

V is TRBV19 and J is TRBJ1-3, with D hard to call. Germline loops: CDR1 LNHDA, CDR2 SQIVND (reference sequence). Trimming stripped 7 bases from V and 0 bases from J, with 13 bases between. This CDR3 region has 15 residues. CDR3 residues: CASTVGLLSGNTIYF. The CDR3 DNA reads as TGTGCCAGTACGGTAGGACTACTCTCTGGAAACACCATATATTTT.

A word on this clone: The sample carries other DNA sequences with the same CDR3. This chain uses TRBV4-3 with TRBJ1-2; 7 nucleotides line up with TRBD1. Germline assignment: CDR1 LGHNA and CDR2 YSLEER. This CDR3 region has 14 residues. The junction had 4 bases not matched to a gene; V was cut back by 3 bases and J by 3 bases. The CDR3 DNA reads TGCGCCAGCAGCCAGTACAGGGGAGACTATGGCTACACCTTC. It yields the protein CASSQYRGDYGYTF.

CDR3 residues: CASSETVNTEAFF. CDR3 nucleotide sequence: TGCGCCAGCAGTGAGACAGTGAACACTGAAGCTTTCTTT. This rearrangement joins TRBV10-2 to TRBJ1-1, with no clear D. This CDR3 comprises 13 residues. Per germline, CDR1 WSHSY and CDR2 SAAADI. V lost 2 bases to trimming and J lost 0 bases, with 4 bases between them.

This rearrangement joins TRBV9 to TRBJ2-1; D may be TRBD2 (6 bases). V lost 7 bases to trimming and J lost 1 base, with 9 bases between them. Germline V gene data show CDR1 as SGDLS and CDR2 as YYNGEE. The CDR3 sequence is 13 residues long. CDR3 DNA sequence: TGTGCCAGCGGTGGGGGGTCCTACAATGAGCAGTTCTTC. This encodes CASGGGSYNEQFF.

The chain employs TRBV14 and TRBJ2-3; TRBD2 might be the D (6 bases). The CDR3 has 16 amino acids. Germline CDR1 is SGHDN and CDR2 is FVKESK. Trimming took off 2 bases at V and 2 bases at J, with 14 bases between the two ends. The CDR3 loop reads CASSQLRDSLTDTQYF. DNA for the CDR3: TGTGCCAGCAGCCAATTACGGGACTCCCTCACAGATACGCAGTATTTT.

V and J are TRBV5-6 and TRBJ1-5; D unclear. The V gene's germline CDR1 is SGHDT and CDR2 YYEEEE. The CDR3 sequence is 15 residues long. V lost 0 bases to trimming and J lost 0 bases, with 7 bases between them. The CDR3 reads CASSLGQNSNQPQHF. The CDR3, as DNA: TGTGCCAGCAGCTTGGGTCAGAATAGCAATCAGCCCCAGCATTTT.

V is TRBV9 and J is TRBJ1-2, with D possibly matching TRBD1 (6 bases). Per the germline V gene, CDR1 is SGDLS and CDR2 is YYNGEE. The CDR3 is 16 residues long. V dropped 0 bases and J dropped 3 bases, with 15 bases sitting between them. The CDR3 bases are TGTGCCAGCAGCGTAGAACCCCCGGACAGCTACTATGGCTACACCTTC. This codes for CASSVEPPDSYYGYTF.

The chain is built from TRBV7-3 and TRBJ2-3; D uncertain. The germline V gene encodes CDR1 SGHTA and CDR2 FQGTGA. V lost 1 base and J lost 6, with 8 bases in between. CDR3 length equals 13 residues. The CDR3 nucleotides are TGTGCCAGCAGCTTAAACCCAGATGATACGCAGTATTTT. Translated, it gives CASSLNPDDTQYF.

The J gene is TRBJ1-5, the V gene TRBV19, with D possibly TRBD1 on 5 matching bases. V was clipped by 7 bases and J by 0 bases, with 16 bases between them. Germline CDR1 is LNHDA and CDR2 is SQIVND (reference sequence). The CDR3 extends over 16 amino acids. The CDR3 spells CASMSRGGNSNQPQHF. In DNA form, the CDR3 reads TGTGCCAGTATGTCCCGCGGGGGAAATAGCAATCAGCCCCAGCATTTT. Filled out from reference TRBV19 and TRBJ1-5, the complete variable domain reads DGGITQSPKYLFRKEGQNVTLSCEQNLNHDAMYWYRQDPGQGLRLIYYSQIVNDFQKGDIAEGYSVSREKKESFPLTVTSAQKNPTAFYLCASMSRGGNSNQPQHFGDGTRLSIL.

This clone appeared once. This sequence joins TRBV7-3 and TRBJ2-7, with 8 bases lining up with TRBD1. The CDR3 sequence is 15 residues long. CDR1 and CDR2 from the germline V gene are SGHTA and FQGTGA. The ends lost 5 bases at V and 7 bases at J; junction bases unmatched: 13. For the CDR3, the DNA is TGTGCCAGCAGCCCGACAGGGGCCGGGGATAGGGAGCAGTACTTC. It specifies CASSPTGAGDREQYF.

As to this clone: Distinct nucleotide sequences in the sample also encode this CDR3. The V and J genes are TRBV9 and TRBJ1-2; TRBD1 agrees at 7 bases. CDR1 SGDLS and CDR2 YYNGEE come from the germline V gene. The CDR3 runs to 13 residues. V gave up 3 bases and J gave up 5 bases; unmatched junction bases: 4. The CDR3 nucleotides are TGTGCCAGCAGCGGGGGACAGAATTATGGCTACACCTTC. It is translated as CASSGGQNYGYTF.

The V call is TRBV30, the J call TRBJ1-4; 7 bases align to TRBD1. CDR1 and CDR2 (germline): GTSNPN, SVGIG (reference sequence). V was pared by 4 bases and J by 8 bases, with 7 bases of the junction left unmatched. This CDR3 is 13 amino acids long. DNA of the CDR3: TGTGCCTGGAACAGACAGGGCGGAGAAAAACTGTTTTTT. Translated, it gives CAWNRQGGEKLFF.

The chain recombines TRBV21-1 with TRBJ2-7; the table's D call, TRBD2, has no DNA check behind it. TRBV21-1 is marked as a pseudogene. The CDR3 is 15 residues long. The CDR3 DNA sequence: TGTGCCAGCCGCCCCGGGGGTGTGGGGGATGGCGAGCAGTACTTC. Encoded protein: CASRPGGVGDGEQYF.